A single sample is the source of the 13 T cell receptor beta chains below, sequenced in a study of T-cell memory formation after mild COVID-19. TCRdb re-called the 5' RACE reads through MiXCR, storing one row per CDR3 protein. The sample yields roughly 450,000 distinct CDR3 sequences, 15% to 20% seen once. The sample was PBMCs or a T cell subset sorted from them (not recorded which). The receptors stem from a man in his late teens or twenties who had mild COVID-19 (a few samples of this study predate the infection). Cell type and time point are not known.

This clonotype was recorded a few times. The chain is built from TRBV5-1 and TRBJ2-5; TRBD1 matches at 8 bases. V gave up 0 bases and J gave up 5 bases; unmatched junction bases: 9. The CDR3 totals 16 residues. Germline CDR1 and CDR2: SGHRS and YFSETQ. Here the CDR3 reads CASSLAVQGASETQYF. The CDR3 bases are TGCGCCAGCAGCTTGGCCGTGCAGGGGGCGTCCGAGACCCAGTACTTC.

The rearrangement uses TRBV4-1 and TRBJ2-1, with a tentative D call TRBD1 (6 bases). The ends were cut back, 1 base at V and 7 bases at J, with 14 bases in the middle. CDR1 is MGHRA and CDR2 is YSYEKL in the germline V gene. The CDR3 is 15 residues long. CDR3 loop: CASSQVAGVRNEQFF. The CDR3 nucleotides read TGCGCCAGCAGCCAAGTGGCAGGGGTCAGGAATGAGCAGTTCTTC.

This clonotype was counted ten times or more. The J gene is TRBJ2-5, the V gene TRBV15; no firm D call. V lost 0 bases and J lost 5, with 7 bases in between. From germline, CDR1 is LNHNV and CDR2 YYDKDF (reference sequence). This CDR3 spans 13 amino acids. The CDR3 sequence is CATSRDSWETQYF. The DNA of the CDR3 is TGTGCCACCAGCAGAGATTCTTGGGAGACCCAGTACTTC.

This clonotype was seen a few times. The rearrangement joins TRBV12-3 or TRBV12-4 to TRBJ2-2, with 9 bases identical to TRBD1. The CDR3 length is 14 residues. V shed 4 bases and J 7 bases; nucleotides not matched to a gene: 4. Written as DNA, the CDR3 is TGTGCCAGCAGTTGGGACAGGGAAGACGGGGAGCTGTTTTTT. Encoded protein: CASSWDREDGELFF.

CDR3 nucleotides: TGTGCCAGCAGTGAGGGACTTCAGGGTTTCGACGAGCAGTACGTC. This translates into CASSEGLQGFDEQYV. The genes are TRBV6-2 or TRBV6-3 and TRBJ2-7; TRBD2 is a possible D gene (6 bases). Trimming stripped 5 bases from V and 5 bases from J, with 19 bases between. The CDR3 length is 15 residues. Per the germline V gene, CDR1 is MNHEY and CDR2 is SVGEGT.

A few counts support this clonotype. This sequence joins TRBV5-6 and TRBJ2-1; D assignment may be TRBD1 or TRBD2 (5 bases each). Germline assignment: CDR1 SGHDT and CDR2 YYEEEE. The CDR3 totals 16 residues. Between the trimmed V and J ends, which lost 4 bases and 2 bases, there was a span of 16 bases. The CDR3 region is CASSLRTGTTYNEQFF. CDR3 in DNA: TGTGCCAGCAGCCTCAGGACGGGGACCACCTACAATGAGCAGTTCTTC.

In DNA form, the CDR3 reads TGCGCCAGCAGCCTCTTTAGCTCTGGAAACACCATATATTTT. It specifies CASSLFSSGNTIYF. The V gene is TRBV5-1, the J gene TRBJ1-3, with D hard to call. Trimming stripped 4 bases from V and 0 bases from J, with 8 bases between. Germline CDR1 is SGHRS and CDR2 is YFSETQ. The CDR3 consists of 14 residues.

This clonotype occurred a few times. The chain recombines TRBV12-3 or TRBV12-4 with TRBJ1-2; D unresolved. The CDR3 totals 12 residues. Trimming took 4 bases from V and 6 from J, leaving 9 bases between them. This chain's CDR3 is CASSSTWNGYTF. Here the CDR3 DNA reads TGTGCCAGCAGTTCGACCTGGAATGGCTACACCTTC.

A few counts support this clonotype. This sequence joins TRBV15 and TRBJ2-7; D unclear. V lost 1 base and J lost 2, with 6 bases in between. The length of the CDR3 is 13 residues. CDR1 and CDR2 (germline): LNHNV, YYDKDF (reference sequence). The CDR3 DNA follows: TGTGCCACCAGCAGAGGGTCCCCCTACGAGCAGTACTTC. This sequence encodes CATSRGSPYEQYF.

The table lists this clonotype with a few counts. DNA of the CDR3: TGTGCCAGCCTTGAGGGAATGAACACTGAAGCTTTCTTT. Protein: CASLEGMNTEAFF. This chain joins TRBV5-6 and TRBJ1-1; D is unclear. Germline assignment: CDR1 SGHDT and CDR2 YYEEEE. The V end was cut by 7 bases, the J end by 0 bases, with 10 bases between. The CDR3 covers 13 residues.

This clonotype occurred many times. The chain joins TRBV20-1 to TRBJ2-1; tentative D call: TRBD1 (6 bases). Trimming removed 0 bases from V and 2 bases from J, with 11 bases in between. This CDR3 region has 15 residues. Germline values: CDR1 DFQATT, CDR2 SNEGSKA (reference sequence). The CDR3 DNA is TGCAGTGCTAGAGATTCGACAGGCCCCTACAATGAGCAGTTCTTC. Protein product: CSARDSTGPYNEQFF.

Only a few counts were recorded for this clonotype. The gene calls are TRBV28 and TRBJ1-1; tentatively, D is TRBD1 (5 bases). CDR1 and CDR2 (germline): MDHEN, SYDVKM. The germline V and J ends were trimmed by 9 bases and 0 bases, with 11 bases remaining between them. The CDR3 length is 13 residues. The CDR3 DNA reads TGTGCCAGTCTGGGGCCGGTGAACACTGAAGCTTTCTTT. Residues: CASLGPVNTEAFF. The full variable domain, rest sourced from reference TRBV28 and TRBJ1-1, is DVKVTQSSRYLVKRTGEKVFLECVQDMDHENMFWYRQDPGLGLRLIYFSYDVKMKEKGDIPEGYSVSREKKERFSLILESASTNQTSMYLCASLGPVNTEAFFGQGTRLTVV.

The CDR3 nucleotides are TGTGCCAGCAGTGACGGGACAGGGGAAGGGGCCAACGTCCTGACTTTC. Protein product: CASSDGTGEGANVLTF. J is TRBJ2-6 and V is TRBV6-4; 10 bases match TRBD1. The CDR3 runs to 16 residues. Germline CDR1 MRHNA, CDR2 SNTAGT. The J segment lost 4 bases and the V segment lost 2 bases, leaving 2 bases of the junction unmatched.